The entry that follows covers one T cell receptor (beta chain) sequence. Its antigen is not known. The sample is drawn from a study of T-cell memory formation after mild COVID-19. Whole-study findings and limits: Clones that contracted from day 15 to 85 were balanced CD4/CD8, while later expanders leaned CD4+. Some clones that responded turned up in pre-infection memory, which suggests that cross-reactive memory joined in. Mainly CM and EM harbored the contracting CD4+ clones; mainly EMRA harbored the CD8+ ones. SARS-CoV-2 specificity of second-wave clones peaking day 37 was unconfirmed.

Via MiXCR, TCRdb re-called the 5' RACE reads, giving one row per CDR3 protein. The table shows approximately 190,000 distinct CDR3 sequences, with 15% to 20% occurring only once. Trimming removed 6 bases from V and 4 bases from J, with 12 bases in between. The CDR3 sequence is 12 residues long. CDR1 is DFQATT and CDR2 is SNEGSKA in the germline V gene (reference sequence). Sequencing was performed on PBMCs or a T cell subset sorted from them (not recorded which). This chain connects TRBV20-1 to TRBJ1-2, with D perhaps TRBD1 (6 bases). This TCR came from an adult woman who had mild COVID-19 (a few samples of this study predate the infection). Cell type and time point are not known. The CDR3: CSAGQRVYGYTF. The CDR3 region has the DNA TGCAGTGCCGGACAGCGCGTCTATGGCTACACCTTC.